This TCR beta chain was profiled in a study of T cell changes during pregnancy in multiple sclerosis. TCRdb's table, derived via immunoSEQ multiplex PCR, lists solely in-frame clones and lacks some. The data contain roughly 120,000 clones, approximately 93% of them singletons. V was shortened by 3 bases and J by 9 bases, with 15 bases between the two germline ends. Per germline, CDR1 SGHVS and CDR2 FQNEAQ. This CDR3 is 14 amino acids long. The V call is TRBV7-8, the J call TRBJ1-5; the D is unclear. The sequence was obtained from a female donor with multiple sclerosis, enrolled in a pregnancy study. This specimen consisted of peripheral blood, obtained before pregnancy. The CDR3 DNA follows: TGTGCCAGCAGCTTGAGTTTCCGGGAGGGGCCCCAGCATTTT. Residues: CASSLSFREGPQHF.